These 17 T cell receptor beta chains were sequenced from one sample in a study of blood T cell repertoires in COVID-19. The data were produced by immunoSEQ multiplex PCR, yet TCRdb's version contains in-frame clones alone and is incomplete. The sample has 360,000 or so clones; around 92% are singletons. The specimen was PBMCs or T cells enriched from blood (not recorded which). These receptors originate from a woman aged 25-40 years who had recovered from COVID-19.

The CDR3 DNA sequence: TGTGCCAGCAGTACTCCGGGGACTGCAGATACGCAGTATTTT. This sequence encodes CASSTPGTADTQYF. The rearrangement links TRBV5-4 to TRBJ2-3, with D tentatively TRBD2 (6 bases). V lost 5 bases and J lost 4, with 14 bases in between. The CDR3 runs 14 residues. CDR1 and CDR2 from the germline V gene are SGHNT and YYREEE (reference sequence).

The chain links TRBV11-2 to TRBJ2-5; 13 nucleotides line up with TRBD2. The CDR3 sequence is 15 residues long. V dropped 5 bases and J dropped 4; count of bases not matched to a gene: 4. CDR1 is SGHAT, CDR2 FQNNGV, per germline. CDR3 nucleotides: TGTGCCAGCAGCCGGACTAGCGGGAGAGGAGAGACCCAGTACTTC. This encodes CASSRTSGRGETQYF.

Notes on this clone: Given the absence of the conserved phenylalanine or tryptophan at the CDR3 end, a read error is likely. No DNA is shown, since the ends of the CDR3 on it are uncertain; the CDR3 is the one TCRdb lists. This chain links TRBV11-3 with TRBJ1-1; the table's D call TRBD1 went unverified against the DNA. CDR1 and CDR2 (germline): SGHNT, YENEEA. The CDR3 contains 11 residues when both ends are counted. The CDR3 loop is CASSLDSMDTV.

V usage is TRBV4-1 and J usage is TRBJ2-4; maybe TRBD2 (7 bases). Germline V gene sequence: CDR1 MGHRA, CDR2 YSYEKL. The ends were cut back, 1 base at V and 8 bases at J, with 15 bases in the middle. This CDR3 comprises 15 residues. The CDR3 DNA is TGCGCCAGCAGCCAAGTCCGAGGGGGGGCGGACATTCAGTACTTC. It is translated as CASSQVRGGADIQYF.

The chain carries TRBV11-1 and TRBJ1-2, with 8 bases identical to TRBD1. Germline V gene sequence: CDR1 SGHAT, CDR2 FQDESV (reference sequence). This CDR3 comprises 14 residues. V was pared by 2 bases and J by 2 bases, with 1 base of the junction left unmatched. The CDR3 DNA reads as TGTGCCAGCAGCTTAAGGACAGGGAACTATGGCTACACCTTC. Translating gives CASSLRTGNYGYTF.

The rearrangement joins TRBV19 to TRBJ1-3, with 12 bases lining up with TRBD1. CDR3 length equals 16 residues. Germline lookup yields CDR1 LNHDA and CDR2 SQIVND (reference sequence). V was clipped by 5 bases and J by 4 bases; unmatched bases: 6. CDR3 loop: CASSATGTGGGNTIYF. CDR3 sequence (DNA): TGTGCCAGTAGTGCCACCGGGACAGGGGGCGGAAACACCATATATTTT.

The rearrangement uses TRBV11-2 and TRBJ2-5; 8 positions match TRBD2. Germline trimming cut 5 bases from V and 4 bases from J; bases unmatched to any gene: 9. Germline CDR1 is SGHAT and CDR2 is FQNNGV. CDR3 length equals 15 residues. For the CDR3, the DNA is TGTGCCAGCAGCGCCTACCTAGCGGGTCGAGAGACCCAGTACTTC. It translates to CASSAYLAGRETQYF.

This clone was recorded once. This chain links TRBV27 with TRBJ1-4; D perhaps matches TRBD1 (6 bases). Between the trimmed V and J ends, which lost 5 bases and 7 bases, there was a span of 14 bases. The CDR3 consists of 14 residues. The germline V gene has CDR1 MNHEY and CDR2 SMNVEV (reference sequence). The CDR3: CASSQQGLGEKLFF. The CDR3 DNA sequence: TGTGCCAGCAGTCAACAGGGCCTAGGTGAAAAACTGTTTTTT.

CDR3 sequence reads: CASSQDRGGPQPQHF. The DNA for the CDR3 is TGTGCCAGCAGCCAAGATCGGGGGGGACCTCAGCCCCAGCATTTT. The V and J genes are TRBV3-1 (or the pseudogene TRBV3-2) and TRBJ1-5; D possibly corresponds to TRBD1 (5 bases). The germline V gene encodes CDR1 LGHDT and CDR2 YNNKEL (reference sequence). Trimming removed 0 bases from V and 6 bases from J, with 12 bases in between. There are 15 residues in the CDR3.

With respect to this clone: This CDR3 is also generated by other DNA sequences in the sample. The V and J genes are TRBV6-5 and TRBJ1-2; D is perhaps TRBD1 (5 bases). This CDR3 spans 12 amino acids. V was cut by 6 bases and J by 4 bases, with 9 bases left in between. Germline values: CDR1 MNHEY, CDR2 SVGAGI. CDR3: CASSSGSYGYTF. DNA for the CDR3: TGTGCCAGCAGCTCAGGGTCCTATGGCTACACCTTC.

CDR3 bases: TGTGCCACCAGCGTGCTCAGGGGTTTCTCCTACAATGAGCAGTTCTTC. This translates into CATSVLRGFSYNEQFF. The chain employs TRBV15 and TRBJ2-1; maybe TRBD1 (6 bases). V dropped 5 bases and J dropped 0 bases, with 14 bases sitting between them. From germline, CDR1 is LNHNV and CDR2 YYDKDF (reference sequence). The CDR3 spans 16 residues.

The chain recombines TRBV30 with TRBJ2-5, with 10 bases lining up with TRBD1. J lost 5 bases, V lost 7 bases, and 10 bases had no gene match. The CDR3 contains 14 residues. Germline CDR1 and CDR2: GTSNPN and SVGIG (reference sequence). The CDR3 loop reads CAFRSGTGVETQYF. The CDR3 coding sequence is TGTGCCTTCAGATCCGGGACAGGGGTTGAGACCCAGTACTTC.

J is TRBJ2-2 and V is TRBV6-5; D is possibly TRBD1 (6 bases). Trimming left V 3 bases short and J 6 bases short, with 11 bases between. Per germline, CDR1 MNHEY and CDR2 SVGAGI. The CDR3 covers 14 residues. Here the CDR3 reads CASSYNNRAGELFF. The CDR3 DNA sequence: TGTGCCAGCAGTTATAACAACAGGGCCGGGGAGCTGTTTTTT.

The chain combines TRBV7-2 with TRBJ1-1; D unresolved. CDR3 length equals 13 residues. Per the germline V gene, CDR1 is SGHTA and CDR2 is FQGNSA. V dropped 0 bases and J dropped 11 bases, with 13 bases sitting between them. CDR3 in amino acids: CASSLAREAQAFF. CDR3 sequence (DNA): TGTGCCAGCAGCTTAGCGCGCGAAGCGCAGGCTTTCTTT.

The chain is built from TRBV27 and TRBJ2-7; 8 bases fit TRBD2. Germline CDR1 MNHEY, CDR2 SMNVEV (reference sequence). V lost 8 bases, J lost 2 bases, and 8 bases stayed unmatched. CDR3 length: 14 residues. In nucleotides, the CDR3 is TGTGCCAGCTGGTCGGGAGGGCCCACCTACGAGCAGTACTTC. Its translation is CASWSGGPTYEQYF.

V and J are TRBV5-1 and TRBJ2-1; 7 nucleotides agree with TRBD1. The germline gives CDR1 SGHRS, CDR2 YFSETQ. The CDR3 length is 16 residues. Germline trimming cut 4 bases from V and 0 bases from J; bases unmatched to any gene: 7. This CDR3 reads CASSRGQASSYNEQFF. In DNA, the CDR3 is TGCGCCAGCAGCCGAGGACAGGCTAGCTCCTACAATGAGCAGTTCTTC.

The V and J genes are TRBV14 and TRBJ2-5; 8 positions match TRBD1. The CDR3 is made up of 15 amino acids. CDR1 and CDR2 (germline): SGHDN, FVKESK. The trim removed 4 bases at V and 4 bases at J, leaving 8 bases unmatched. CDR3 loop: CASSLTGGRGETQYF. The CDR3 DNA follows: TGTGCCAGCAGCCTCACAGGGGGTAGAGGAGAGACCCAGTACTTC.